This T cell receptor beta chain was identified during a study of blood T cell repertoires in COVID-19. Overall study context: Sites in the United States, Italy and Spain provided acute and convalescent COVID-19 samples. T cells, B-cell-depleted T cells, or PBMCs supplied cDNA or gDNA.

How the authors handled the data: Amplification from reference gene primers served as the basis for estimated nucleated cell counts. Clones were read by immunoSEQ multiplex PCR, and TCRdb kept only the in-frame ones, dropping some. The V and J calls and clone size are taken from that table; D and trimming were inferred from the DNA. The sample holds around 150,000 clones, about 80% seen once. CDR1 and CDR2 (germline): SGHRS, YFSETQ. The CDR3 runs to 20 residues. Trimming removed 3 bases from V and 0 bases from J; junction bases left unmatched: 15. What was sequenced was peripheral blood. This sequence originates from a woman aged 55-69 years with acute or convalescent COVID-19. V gene TRBV5-1 combines with J gene TRBJ2-1; 10 bases fit TRBD2. The CDR3 nucleotides are TGCGCCAGCAGCTACCGGGGGCTAGCGGGAGTTGGGCGCTCCTACAATGAGCAGTTCTTC. It codes for CASSYRGLAGVGRSYNEQFF.